The rows below give T cell receptor beta chains drawn from one sample of a study of blood T cell repertoires in COVID-19. TCRdb's table, derived via immunoSEQ multiplex PCR, lists solely in-frame clones and lacks some. The table lists tens of thousands of clones, 80% to 90% of them singletons. Sequencing input: peripheral blood. These receptors originate from a man aged 55 to 70 with acute or convalescent COVID-19. Each CDR3 is given with its conserved first and last residue. The D gene is left open where the match is weak. Clone size, where shown, is once, few, many, or a class for clones that have expanded.

.,TRBV5-1,.,TRBJ1-1,TGCGCCAGCAGCCCGGGGTGGTTTATTGGGGTAGGAAACACTGAAGCTTTCTTT,CASSPGWFIGVGNTEAFF
.,TRBV10-1,.,TRBJ1-1,TGCGCCAGCAGGCGGACAGCAGAGACTGAAGCTTTCTTT,CASRRTAETEAFF
.,TRBV10-3,TRBD1,TRBJ1-1,TGTGCCATACGGGACAGAGATAACACTGAAGCTTTCTTT,CAIRDRDNTEAFF
.,TRBV7-6,TRBD1,TRBJ1-5,TGTGCCAGCAGCCTCGGGACAGAAAATCAGCCCCAGCATTTT,CASSLGTENQPQHF
.,TRBV3-1/TRBV3-2,.,TRBJ2-1,TGTGCCAGCAGCCCGGGGGGCGGGAGAGGTGAGCAGTTCTTC,CASSPGGGRGEQFF
.,TRBV5-4,TRBD1,TRBJ2-1,TGTGCCAGCAGCTCACAGGGGACGGGCGCCGGCTACAATGAGCAGTTCTTC,CASSSQGTGAGYNEQFF
.,TRBV28,TRBD1,TRBJ2-2,TGTGCCACCTCGGACAGGGGGATTTCCGGGGAGCTGTTTTTT,CATSDRGISGELFF
once,TRBV4-1,TRBD2,TRBJ2-3,TGCGCCAGCAGCCAACCCACCGTAGCGGGCCACACAGATACGCAGTATTTT,CASSQPTVAGHTDTQYF
.,TRBV9,TRBD1,TRBJ2-1,TGTGCCAGCAGCGTACAGAGTAGGGGGCGTCTGAATGAGCAGTTCTTC,CASSVQSRGRLNEQFF
.,TRBV19,.,TRBJ2-2,TGTGCCAGTAGTAAAGTAGCGGTTAACACCGGGGAGCTGTTTTTT,CASSKVAVNTGELFF
.,TRBV5-4,.,TRBJ1-4,TGTGCCAGCAGCTTTAAGAGTAATGAAAAACTGTTTTTT,CASSFKSNEKLFF
few,TRBV30,TRBD1,TRBJ1-2,TGTGCCTGGACTTTAGGGGACAGGCAAGGCTATGGCTACACCTTC,CAWTLGDRQGYGYTF
.,TRBV28,.,TRBJ2-7,TGTGCCAGCAGTGCCCCAGGGGACGAGCAGTACTTC,CASSAPGDEQYF
.,TRBV9,.,TRBJ1-6,TGTGCCAGCAGCACCCCCCCCCGTTTGGGGGGCTATAATTCACCCCTCCACTTT,CASSTPPRLGGYNSPLHF
once,TRBV7-3,.,TRBJ2-1,TGTGCCAGCAGCCCGACACCCACCTACAATGAGCAGTTCTTC,CASSPTPTYNEQFF
.,TRBV7-8,.,TRBJ2-1,TGTGCCAGCAGCGGAGGAAGGGGAGGTGTGAATGAGCAGTTCTTC,CASSGGRGGVNEQFF
.,TRBV24-1,TRBD1,TRBJ1-1,TGTGCCACCAGAGGGGGCCTAGGGAACACTGAAGCTTTCTTT,CATRGGLGNTEAFF
.,TRBV30,.,TRBJ2-7,TGTGCCTACCCGACTGGGCGGGTAAACGAGCAGTACTTC,CAYPTGRVNEQYF
.,TRBV28,.,TRBJ1-6,TGTGCCAGCAGTTCTCCATGGGCGGGACCTTCGGATTCACCCCTCCACTTT,CASSSPWAGPSDSPLHF
.,TRBV19,TRBD1,TRBJ2-3,TGTGCCAGTACTCGGGGACAGGGTCAGGCAGATACGCAGTATTTT,CASTRGQGQADTQYF
once,TRBV5-1,.,TRBJ1-6,TGCGCCAGCAGCTTCGGGTTGGGGAGCAATAATTCACCCCTCCACTTT,CASSFGLGSNNSPLHF
few,TRBV9,TRBD1,TRBJ1-1,TGTGCCAGCAGCGTAATGGGACAGGGGAACACTGAAGCTTTCTTT,CASSVMGQGNTEAFF
.,TRBV2,TRBD1,TRBJ1-5,TGTGCCAGCAGTGATCGAGAGGGGACAGGGAGCAATCAGCCCCAGCATTTT,CASSDREGTGSNQPQHF
.,TRBV5-1,TRBD2,TRBJ2-7,TGCGCCAGCAGCTCGCGGGAGAGGGCCAACGAGCAGTACTTC,CASSSRERANEQYF
.,TRBV18,TRBD2,TRBJ2-1,TGTGCCAGCTCACCACCGGGACTAGCCAAAGGAGGATCTTACAATGAGCAGTTCTTC,CASSPPGLAKGGSYNEQFF
.,TRBV30,.,TRBJ2-2,TGTGCCTGGCCTGGGGCAGCCGGTTTCGGGGAGCTGTTTTTT,CAWPGAAGFGELFF
.,TRBV28,TRBD2,TRBJ2-7,TGTGCCAGCATTCTAGCGGGAGGGCCGTACGAGCAGTACTTC,CASILAGGPYEQYF
.,TRBV5-4,TRBD2,TRBJ2-3,TGTGCCAGCAGCTCTAAGGGACTAGCAGGAGATACGCAGTATTTT,CASSSKGLAGDTQYF
.,TRBV11-2,.,TRBJ2-3,TGTGCCAGCAGCTACCAACTCATAGATACGCAGTATTTT,CASSYQLIDTQYF